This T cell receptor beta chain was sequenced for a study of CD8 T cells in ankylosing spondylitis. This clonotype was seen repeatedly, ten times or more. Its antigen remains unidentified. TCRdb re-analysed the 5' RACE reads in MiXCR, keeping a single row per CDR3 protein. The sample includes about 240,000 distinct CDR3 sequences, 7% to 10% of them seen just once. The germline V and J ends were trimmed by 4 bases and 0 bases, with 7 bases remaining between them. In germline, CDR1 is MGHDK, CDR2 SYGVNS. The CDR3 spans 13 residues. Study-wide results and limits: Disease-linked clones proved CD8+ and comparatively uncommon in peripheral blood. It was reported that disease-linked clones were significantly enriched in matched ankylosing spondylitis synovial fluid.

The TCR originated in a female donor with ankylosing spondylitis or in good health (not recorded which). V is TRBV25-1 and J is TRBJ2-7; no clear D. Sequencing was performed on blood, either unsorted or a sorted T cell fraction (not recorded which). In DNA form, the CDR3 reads TGTGCCAGCAGTGGCGGATTCTCCTACGAGCAGTACTTC. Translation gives CASSGGFSYEQYF.